Presented here are 7 T cell receptor beta chains from one specimen sequenced in a study of T-cell reconstitution after alpha-beta-depleted transplantation in children. Unique molecular identifiers were incorporated into the prepared TCRbeta library. TCRdb re-called the PCR reads through MiXCR, storing one row per CDR3 protein. The sample includes over 200,000 distinct CDR3 sequences, 8.5% to 10% seen only once; the top ten take approximately 5.9%. The sample here was PBMCs from the stem cell graft donor, taken from the stem cell graft. These receptors were collected from a human donor who donated a stem cell graft to a child with acute lymphoblastic leukemia.

Ten or more counts support this clonotype. The CDR3 reads CASSLVRGETQYF. CDR3 in DNA: TGTGCCAGCAGTTTAGTCCGGGGAGAGACCCAGTACTTC. The chain carries TRBV28 and TRBJ2-5; tentative D call: TRBD2 (5 bases). V shed 2 bases and J shed 4 bases, with 8 bases lying between them. This CDR3 comprises 13 residues. The V gene's germline CDR1 is MDHEN and CDR2 SYDVKM.

This clonotype has only one observation. The genes are TRBV7-2 and TRBJ2-3; D is ambiguous. V was pared by 5 bases and J by 1 base, with 10 bases between. The CDR3 consists of 14 residues. Germline CDR1 is SGHTA and CDR2 is FQGNSA. CDR3 bases: TGTGCCAGCAGCCAAGTCGGACGCACAGATACGCAGTATTTT. Translating it yields CASSQVGRTDTQYF.

The chain uses TRBV7-2 and TRBJ2-4; possibly TRBD1 or TRBD2 for D (6 bases each). V lost 6 bases, J lost 7 bases, and 10 bases lay in between. CDR3 size: 12 residues. Germline assignment: CDR1 SGHTA and CDR2 FQGNSA. Here the CDR3 reads CASRGGRNIQYF. CDR3 in DNA: TGTGCCAGCAGGGGGGGCCGGAACATTCAGTACTTC.

This clonotype was found a few times. The chain combines TRBV5-1 with TRBJ2-3; D gene uncertain. Trimming stripped 4 bases from V and 5 bases from J, with 14 bases between. Germline V gene sequence: CDR1 SGHRS, CDR2 YFSETQ. This CDR3 is built from 14 residues. The CDR3 nucleotides read TGCGCCAGCAGCCCCTCGAACCCCAGAGATACGCAGTATTTT. Residues: CASSPSNPRDTQYF.

The gene calls are TRBV5-1 and TRBJ1-2; D may be TRBD1 (5 bases). The CDR3 is made up of 14 amino acids. V dropped 4 bases and J dropped 3 bases, with 13 bases sitting between them. Germline V CDR1 and CDR2: SGHRS, YFSETQ. The CDR3 DNA sequence: TGCGCCAGCAGCCCGGACGGGGGTGACTATGGCTACACCTTC. The encoded protein is CASSPDGGDYGYTF.

This clonotype appeared a few times. The chain joins TRBV29-1 to TRBJ2-5, with D maybe TRBD1 (6 bases). The CDR3 is made up of 13 amino acids. Germline V gene lookup returns CDR1 SQVTM and CDR2 ANQGSEA. CDR3 in amino acids: CRAGEGGQETQYF. The CDR3, as DNA: TGCAGGGCAGGGGAAGGGGGCCAAGAGACCCAGTACTTC.

This clonotype showed up just a few times. This chain joins TRBV5-1 and TRBJ2-5; perhaps TRBD2 as D (7 bases). This CDR3 is 14 amino acids long. V was clipped by 1 base and J by 4 bases, with 11 bases between them. CDR1 is SGHRS, CDR2 YFSETQ, per germline. This CDR3 reads CASSLPGGTETQYF. The CDR3 DNA sequence: TGCGCCAGCAGCTTGCCGGGGGGCACAGAGACCCAGTACTTC.